These 5 T cell receptor beta chains came from one sample sequenced in a study of T-cell reconstitution after alpha-beta-depleted transplantation in children. Molecular barcoding with unique molecular identifiers was used for the TCRbeta library. TCRdb ran MiXCR on the PCR reads and lists one entry per CDR3 protein. The data contain about 590,000 distinct CDR3 sequences, approximately 12% of them singletons. The source was PBMCs, mostly from graft donor cells, collected 360 days after TCRalphabeta/CD19-depleted stem cell transplant. The receptor source for this set is a male patient under 18 who had a stem cell transplant for acute myeloid leukemia, so the T cells may come from the graft donor.

The genes are TRBV30 and TRBJ1-1, with a tentative D call TRBD1 (5 bases). V was clipped by 1 base and J by 3 bases, with 21 bases between them. Germline lookup yields CDR1 GTSNPN and CDR2 SVGIG (reference sequence). The CDR3 spans 17 residues. The CDR3 nucleotides are TGTGCCTGGAGTGCGCCGGGGGGGTCACGGCGGTACACTGAAGCTTTCTTT. Translated, it gives CAWSAPGGSRRYTEAFF. The whole variable domain, remainder taken from reference TRBV30 and TRBJ1-1, is SQTIHQWPATLVQPVGSPLSLECTVEGTSNPNLYWYRQAAGRGLQLLFYSVGIGQISSEVPQNLSASRPQDRQFILSSKKLLLSDSGFYLCAWSAPGGSRRYTEAFFGQGTRLTVV.

The rearrangement links TRBV28 to TRBJ1-1; D gene ambiguous. Trimming stripped 7 bases from V and 3 bases from J, with 15 bases between. CDR3 length: 14 amino acids. Germline values: CDR1 MDHEN, CDR2 SYDVKM. CDR3 DNA: TGTGCCAGCAACCTGACACCCTCCGACACTGAAGCTTTCTTT. Its protein is CASNLTPSDTEAFF.

This clonotype appeared many times. At one of its ends the junction is not consistent with the germline gene, which may arise from a read error. The rearrangement uses TRBV28 and TRBJ2-7; 14 bases are shared with TRBD2. There are 15 residues in the CDR3. The V gene's germline CDR1 is MDHEN and CDR2 SYDVKM. This chain's CDR3 is CASSQTSGRVRFRDF. The CDR3 DNA sequence: TGTGCCAGCAGTCAGACTAGCGGGAGGGTAAGGTTTAGAGACTTC. Full variable domain (outside the CDR3, taken from reference TRBV28 and TRBJ2-7): DVKVTQSSRYLVKRTGEKVFLECVQDMDHENMFWYRQDPGLGLRLIYFSYDVKMKEKGDIPEGYSVSREKKERFSLILESASTNQTSMYLCASSQTSGRVRFRDFGPGTRLTVT.

This chain joins TRBV18 and TRBJ1-1; 7 positions agree with TRBD1. Germline trimming cut 2 bases from V and 4 bases from J; bases unmatched to any gene: 7. Germline assignment: CDR1 KGHSH and CDR2 LQKENI. The CDR3 has 15 amino acids. The CDR3 DNA reads as TGTGCCAGCTCACCATTCCCAGGGGGGAGCACTGAAGCTTTCTTT. Its translation: CASSPFPGGSTEAFF.

The gene calls are TRBV12-3 or TRBV12-4 and TRBJ1-5; TRBD1 might be the D (6 bases). Trimming shortened V by 6 bases and J by 0 bases, and 12 bases separated the two germline ends. CDR3 length: 15 amino acids. DNA for the CDR3: TGTGCCAGCAGCGCGAGGGGGAATAGCAATCAGCCCCAGCATTTT. It translates to CASSARGNSNQPQHF.